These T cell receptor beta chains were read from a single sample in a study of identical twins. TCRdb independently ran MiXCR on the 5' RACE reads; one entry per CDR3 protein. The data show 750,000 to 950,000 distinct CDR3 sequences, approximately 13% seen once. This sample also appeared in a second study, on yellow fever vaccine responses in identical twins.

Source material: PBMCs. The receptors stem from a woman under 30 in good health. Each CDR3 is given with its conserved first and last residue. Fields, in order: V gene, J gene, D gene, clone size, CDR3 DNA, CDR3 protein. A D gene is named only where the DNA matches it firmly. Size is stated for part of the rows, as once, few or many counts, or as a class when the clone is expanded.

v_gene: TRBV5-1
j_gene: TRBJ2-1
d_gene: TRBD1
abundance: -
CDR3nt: TGCGCCAGCGCCCCGACAGGGGGATTTAAGGATGAGCAGTTCTTC
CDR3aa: CASAPTGGFKDEQFF

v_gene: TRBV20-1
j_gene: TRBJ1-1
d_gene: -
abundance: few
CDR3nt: TGCAGTGCTAACCCTGGCACTGAAGCTTTCTTT
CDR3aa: CSANPGTEAFF

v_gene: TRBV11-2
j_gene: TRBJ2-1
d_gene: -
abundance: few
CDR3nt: TGTGCCAGCAGCTTAGAGGCCCACGGAACCTCCTACAATGAGCAGTTCTTC
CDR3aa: CASSLEAHGTSYNEQFF

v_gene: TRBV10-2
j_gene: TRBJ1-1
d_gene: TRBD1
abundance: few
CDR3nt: TGCGCCAGCAGGGAATACATGGACAGGGAAGCTTTCTTT
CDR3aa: CASREYMDREAFF

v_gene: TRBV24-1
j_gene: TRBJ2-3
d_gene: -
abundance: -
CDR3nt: TGTGCCACCAGTGATTACTCCAGGGACCCAGATACGCAGTATTTT
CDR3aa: CATSDYSRDPDTQYF

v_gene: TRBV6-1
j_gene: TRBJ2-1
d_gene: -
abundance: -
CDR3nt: TGTGCCAGCAGATCGCCGGGGGTGGTCGCTGAGCAGTTCTTC
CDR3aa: CASRSPGVVAEQFF

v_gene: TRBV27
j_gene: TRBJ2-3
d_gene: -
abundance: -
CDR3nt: TGTGCCAGCAGTCCCGCACGTGCTAGCACAGATACGCAGTATTTT
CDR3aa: CASSPARASTDTQYF

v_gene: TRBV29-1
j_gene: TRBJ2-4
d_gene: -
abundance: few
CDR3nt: TGCAGCGTTGAAATTCCGATAGGGGGGAACATTCAGTACTTC
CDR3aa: CSVEIPIGGNIQYF

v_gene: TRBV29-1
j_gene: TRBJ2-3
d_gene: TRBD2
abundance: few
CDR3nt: TGCAGCGTAGCGGGAGGGGCAGGTACGCAGTATTTT
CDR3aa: CSVAGGAGTQYF

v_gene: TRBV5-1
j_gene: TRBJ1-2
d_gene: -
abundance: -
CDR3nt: TGCGCCAGCAGCTTTGCCGGACTGAAAGCTAACTATGGCTACACCTTC
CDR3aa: CASSFAGLKANYGYTF

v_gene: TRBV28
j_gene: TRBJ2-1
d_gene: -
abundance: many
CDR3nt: TGTGCCAGCAGTTTATTTCCAGCGGAGAGCTCCTACAATGAGCAGTTCTTC
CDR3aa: CASSLFPAESSYNEQFF

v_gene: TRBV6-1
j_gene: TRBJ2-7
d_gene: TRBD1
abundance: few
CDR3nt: TGTGCCAGCAGTGAATACAGGGGGTTCTACGAGCAGTACTTC
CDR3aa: CASSEYRGFYEQYF

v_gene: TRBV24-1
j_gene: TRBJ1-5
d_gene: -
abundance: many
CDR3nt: TGTGCCACCAGTGGTGGTAGGGATCAGCCCCAGCATTTT
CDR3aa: CATSGGRDQPQHF

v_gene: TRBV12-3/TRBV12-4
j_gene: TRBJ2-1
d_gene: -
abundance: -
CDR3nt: TGTGCCAGCAGTTTTGCCCCCCATGAGCAGTTCTTC
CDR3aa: CASSFAPHEQFF

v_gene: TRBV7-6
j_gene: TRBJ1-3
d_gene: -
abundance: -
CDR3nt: TGTGCCAGCAGCTTGAGTGCCCACTCTGGAAACACCATATATTTT
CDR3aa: CASSLSAHSGNTIYF

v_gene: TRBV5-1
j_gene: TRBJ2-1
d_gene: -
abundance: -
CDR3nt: TGCGCCAGCAGCGACTGGGACTTGGGTGAGCAGTTCTTC
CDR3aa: CASSDWDLGEQFF

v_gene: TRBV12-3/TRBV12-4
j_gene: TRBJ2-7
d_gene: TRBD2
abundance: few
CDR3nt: TGTGCCAGCAGTCTTAGCGGGTTCGAGCAGTACTTC
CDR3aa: CASSLSGFEQYF

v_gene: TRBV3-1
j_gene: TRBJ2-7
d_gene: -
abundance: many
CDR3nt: TGTGCCAGCAGCCAAGGGGCTGGGGTCTACGAGCAGTACTTC
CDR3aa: CASSQGAGVYEQYF

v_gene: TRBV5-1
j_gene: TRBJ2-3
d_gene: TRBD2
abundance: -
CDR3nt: TGCGCCAGCAGCTTATCCCTAGCGGGGACCACAGATACGCAGTATTTT
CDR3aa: CASSLSLAGTTDTQYF

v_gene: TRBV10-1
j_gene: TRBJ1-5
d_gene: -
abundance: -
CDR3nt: TGCGCCAGCAGCAGAGGGGTCAGTGAGCCCCAGCATTTT
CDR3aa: CASSRGVSEPQHF

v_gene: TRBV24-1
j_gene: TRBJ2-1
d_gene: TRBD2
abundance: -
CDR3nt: TGTGCCACCAGTGATCCGGGACTAGCGGTAGGGGCCTACAATGAGCAGTTCTTC
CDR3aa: CATSDPGLAVGAYNEQFF

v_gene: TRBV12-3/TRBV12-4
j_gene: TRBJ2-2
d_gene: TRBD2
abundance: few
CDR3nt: TGTGCCAGCAGTTTATCCGGGACTAGCGGGATTAGGGAGCTGTTTTTT
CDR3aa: CASSLSGTSGIRELFF

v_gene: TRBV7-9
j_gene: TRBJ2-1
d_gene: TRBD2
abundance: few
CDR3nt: TGTGCCAGCAGCTACACTAGCGGGGGGGCGTTTGAGCAGTTCTTC
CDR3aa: CASSYTSGGAFEQFF

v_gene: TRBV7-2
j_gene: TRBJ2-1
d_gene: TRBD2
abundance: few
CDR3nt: TGTGCCAGCAGCGTAGGCACTAGCGGCTTTTACAATGAGCAGTTCTTC
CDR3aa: CASSVGTSGFYNEQFF

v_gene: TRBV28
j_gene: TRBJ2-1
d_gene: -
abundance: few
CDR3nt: TGTGCCAGCAGTTTTTTTGGGTCCCCCCCAAATGAGCAGTTCTTC
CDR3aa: CASSFFGSPPNEQFF

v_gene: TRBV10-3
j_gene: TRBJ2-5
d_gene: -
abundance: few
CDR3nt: TGTGCCATCAGTGAGTCGTTAGTACGTCGACAAGAGACCCAGTACTTC
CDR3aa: CAISESLVRRQETQYF

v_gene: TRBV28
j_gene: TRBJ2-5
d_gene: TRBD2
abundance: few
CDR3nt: TGTGCCAGCAAAGTGACGGGGGGGGCCCCCGGTGTCCAGTACTTC
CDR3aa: CASKVTGGAPGVQYF

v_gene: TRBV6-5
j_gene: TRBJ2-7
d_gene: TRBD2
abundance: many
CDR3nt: TGTGCCAGCAGTTACTTCGGGGGAGGGCAATACGAGCAGTACTTC
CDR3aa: CASSYFGGGQYEQYF

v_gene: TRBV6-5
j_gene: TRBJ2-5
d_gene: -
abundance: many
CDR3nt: TGTGCCAGCAGTTACGGCGGATCGTGGGAGACCCAGTACTTC
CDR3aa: CASSYGGSWETQYF

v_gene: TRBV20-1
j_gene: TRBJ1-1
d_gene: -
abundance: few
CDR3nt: TGCAGTGCCACTCCACTGCCAGGGAACACTGAAGCTTTCTTT
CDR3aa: CSATPLPGNTEAFF

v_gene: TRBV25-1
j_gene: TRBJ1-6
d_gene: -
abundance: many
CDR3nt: TGTGCCAGCAGTGAATCCGGGGACGTTTCACCCCTCCACTTT
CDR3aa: CASSESGDVSPLHF

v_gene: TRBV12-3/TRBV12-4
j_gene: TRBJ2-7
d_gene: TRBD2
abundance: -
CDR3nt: TGTGCCAGCAGTTCTAGCGGGAGCAACTACGAGCAGTACTTC
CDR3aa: CASSSSGSNYEQYF

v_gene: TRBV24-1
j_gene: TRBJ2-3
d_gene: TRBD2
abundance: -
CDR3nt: TGTGCCACCAGTGATTTGTTTCATCCTAGCGGGAGAACAGATACGCAGTATTTT
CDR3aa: CATSDLFHPSGRTDTQYF

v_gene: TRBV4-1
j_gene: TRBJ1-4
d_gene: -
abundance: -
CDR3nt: TGCGCCAGCAGGGCTCTTGGGGAGGGGATCGAAAAACTGTTTTTT
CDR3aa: CASRALGEGIEKLFF

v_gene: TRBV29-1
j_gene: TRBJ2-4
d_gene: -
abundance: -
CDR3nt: TGCAGCGTTGAAGGCGGGGTAAACATTCAGTACTTC
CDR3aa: CSVEGGVNIQYF

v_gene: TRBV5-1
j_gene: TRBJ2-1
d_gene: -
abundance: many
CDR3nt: TGCGCCAGCAATCCTGAGCAGTTCTTC
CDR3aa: CASNPEQFF

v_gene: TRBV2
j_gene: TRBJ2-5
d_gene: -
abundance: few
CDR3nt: TGTGCCAGCAGAGGACAGTTTTCTCAAGAGACCCAGTACTTC
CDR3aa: CASRGQFSQETQYF

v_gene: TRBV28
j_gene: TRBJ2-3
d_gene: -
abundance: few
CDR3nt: TGTGCCAGCAGTTTACGGTTTATTGATACGCAGTATTTT
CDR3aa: CASSLRFIDTQYF

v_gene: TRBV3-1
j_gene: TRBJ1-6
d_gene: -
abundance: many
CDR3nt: TGTGCCAGCAGCCCCCGAGTTACCGGAAATTCACCCCTCCACTTT
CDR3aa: CASSPRVTGNSPLHF

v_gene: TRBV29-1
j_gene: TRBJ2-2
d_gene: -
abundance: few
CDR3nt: TGCAGCGTGGCACTAGGTTCCACCGGGGAGCTGTTTTTT
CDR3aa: CSVALGSTGELFF

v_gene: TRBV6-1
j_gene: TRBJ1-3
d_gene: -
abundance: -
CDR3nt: TGTGCCACCAGGGGACCGGGCAACTCTGGAAACACCATATATTTT
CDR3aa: CATRGPGNSGNTIYF

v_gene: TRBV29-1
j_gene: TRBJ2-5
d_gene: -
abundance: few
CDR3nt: TGCAGCGTTCTACACCTCGGGACAAGAAAAGAAGAGACCCAGTACTTC
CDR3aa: CSVLHLGTRKEETQYF

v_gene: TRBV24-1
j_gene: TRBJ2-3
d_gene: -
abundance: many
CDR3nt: TGTGCCACCAGTGTCCCGAGGTTGGGGCAGGCTGTAAACACAGATACGCAGTATTTT
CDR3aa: CATSVPRLGQAVNTDTQYF

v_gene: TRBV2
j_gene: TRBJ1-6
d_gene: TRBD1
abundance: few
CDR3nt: TGTGCCAGCAGTGATCACGGGACAGTAAATTCACCCCTCCACTTT
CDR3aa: CASSDHGTVNSPLHF

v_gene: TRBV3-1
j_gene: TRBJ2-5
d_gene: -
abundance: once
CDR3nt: TGTGCCAGCAGCCAAGATTGGAAAGAGACCCAGTACTTC
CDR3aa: CASSQDWKETQYF

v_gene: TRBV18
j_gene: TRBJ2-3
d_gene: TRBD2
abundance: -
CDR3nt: TGTGCCAGCTCACCTCGCCTAGCGGGGGGGCGTCCAGATACGCAGTATTTT
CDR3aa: CASSPRLAGGRPDTQYF

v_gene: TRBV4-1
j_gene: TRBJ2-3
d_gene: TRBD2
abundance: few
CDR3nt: TGCGCCAGCAGCCTAGCGCGGACTAGCGGGGACTGGTATTTT
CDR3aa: CASSLARTSGDWYF

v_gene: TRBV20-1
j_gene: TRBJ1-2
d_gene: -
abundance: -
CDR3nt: TGCAGTGCCCCGCCCGGGCAGGGTGGCTACACCTTC
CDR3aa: CSAPPGQGGYTF

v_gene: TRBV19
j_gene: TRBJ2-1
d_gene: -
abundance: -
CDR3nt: TGTGCCAGTAGTATAGATCAGGGAGCGTCCTACAATGAGCAGTTCTTC
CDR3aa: CASSIDQGASYNEQFF

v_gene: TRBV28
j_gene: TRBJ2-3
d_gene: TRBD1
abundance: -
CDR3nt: TGTGCCAGCAGTCGACAGGACAGGGCGGATACGCAGTATTTT
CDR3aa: CASSRQDRADTQYF

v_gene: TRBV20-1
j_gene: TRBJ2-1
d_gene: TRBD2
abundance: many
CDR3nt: TGCAGTGCTAGGGCGGGAGGGTATAATGAGCAGTTCTTC
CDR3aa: CSARAGGYNEQFF

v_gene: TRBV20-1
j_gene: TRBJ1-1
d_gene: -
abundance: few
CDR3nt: TGCAGTGCTAAAGGATGGGGCAACACTGAAGCTTTCTTT
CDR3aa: CSAKGWGNTEAFF

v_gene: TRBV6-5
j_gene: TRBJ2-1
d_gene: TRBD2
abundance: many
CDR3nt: TGTGCCAGCAGTTACTTGGTGGGAGGGCCAAACAATGAGCAGTTCTTC
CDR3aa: CASSYLVGGPNNEQFF

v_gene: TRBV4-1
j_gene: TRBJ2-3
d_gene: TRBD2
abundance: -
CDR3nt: TGCGCCAGCAGCCAAGAGCGGGGGGGCAACACAGATACGCAGTATTTT
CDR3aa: CASSQERGGNTDTQYF

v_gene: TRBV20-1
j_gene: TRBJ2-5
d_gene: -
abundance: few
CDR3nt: TGCAGTGCTGACGAGGTTAGCGGCTCGAGGACCCAGTACTTC
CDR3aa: CSADEVSGSRTQYF

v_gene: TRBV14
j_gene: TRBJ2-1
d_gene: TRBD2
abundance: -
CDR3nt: TGTGCCAGCAGCCAACCGGGGACTAGCGGGAGGGAAACTGAGCAGTTCTTC
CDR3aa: CASSQPGTSGRETEQFF

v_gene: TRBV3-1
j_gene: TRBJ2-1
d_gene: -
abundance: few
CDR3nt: TGTGCCAGCAGCCCCCACTGGGGGAGTATGTCCTACAATGAGCAGTTCTTC
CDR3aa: CASSPHWGSMSYNEQFF

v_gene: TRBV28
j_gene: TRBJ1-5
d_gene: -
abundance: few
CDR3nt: TGTGCCAGCAGTCCGGACCATAGCAATCAGCCCCAGCATTTT
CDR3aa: CASSPDHSNQPQHF

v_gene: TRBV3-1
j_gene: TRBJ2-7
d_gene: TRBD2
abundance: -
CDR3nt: TGTGCCAGCAGCCAAGATATAGGACTAGCGGGGGAGCAGTACTTC
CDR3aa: CASSQDIGLAGEQYF